Listed here are 24 T cell receptor beta chains from one sample, sequenced in a study of T cell responses to AZD1222 COVID-19 vaccine. The method was immunoSEQ multiplex PCR; TCRdb's version includes in-frame clones alone and lacks a portion of them. The sample carries approximately 94,000 clones, around nine tenths recorded once. The sequences come from peripheral blood, collected on day 0 of AZD1222 vaccination. These receptors all stem from an adult in good health.

The genes are TRBV6-5 and TRBJ1-1, with D hard to call. Looked up from germline, CDR1 is MNHEY and CDR2 is SVGAGI. With 4 bases removed from V and 7 bases from J, the gap between germline ends came to 10 bases. The CDR3 is made up of 12 amino acids. The CDR3 region is CASSFRTGEAFF. The CDR3 DNA reads as TGTGCCAGCAGTTTCCGGACGGGTGAAGCTTTCTTT.

The rearrangement joins TRBV15 to TRBJ2-7, with D uncertain. V was trimmed by 4 bases and J by 1 base, leaving 5 bases between them. CDR3 length: 12 residues. Germline loops: CDR1 LNHNV, CDR2 YYDKDF (reference sequence). DNA for the CDR3: TGTGCCACCAGCACTAATTCCTACGAGCAGTACTTC. The encoded protein is CATSTNSYEQYF.

This rearrangement joins TRBV10-1 to TRBJ2-1, with 8 bases fitting TRBD2. Germline CDR1 reads WNHNN; CDR2 reads SYGVQD (reference sequence). Unmatched junction bases numbered 10, after V lost 3 bases and J lost 9 bases. The length of the CDR3 is 15 residues. The CDR3 loop reads CASSDSGGISVEQFF. CDR3 DNA sequence: TGCGCCAGCAGTGACTCGGGGGGGATCTCGGTTGAGCAGTTCTTC.

This chain joins TRBV6-5 and TRBJ2-7; no firm D call. With 0 bases removed from V and 4 bases from J, the gap between germline ends came to 13 bases. This CDR3 spans 15 amino acids. Germline values: CDR1 MNHEY, CDR2 SVGAGI. CDR3 sequence: CASSYSSEQYYEQYF. CDR3 nucleotide sequence: TGTGCCAGCAGTTACTCGTCAGAGCAATATTACGAGCAGTACTTC.

This CDR3 reads CAASRTGTNTGELFF. CDR3 nucleotides: TGTGCCGCCTCCCGGACAGGAACGAACACCGGGGAGCTGTTTTTT. This chain connects TRBV24-1 to TRBJ2-2, with 7 bases aligning to TRBD1. J gave up 0 bases and V 12 bases, and 9 bases lay outside the gene matches. The germline V gene has CDR1 KGHDR and CDR2 SFDVKD. The CDR3 spans 15 residues.

This chain connects TRBV15 to TRBJ2-1; TRBD1 aligns across 7 bases. Germline CDR1 LNHNV, CDR2 YYDKDF (reference sequence). The CDR3 length is 15 residues. J gave up 9 bases and V 1 base, and 9 bases lay outside the gene matches. DNA for the CDR3: TGTGCCACCAGCAGAGCCGCAAAGGGGGCTGTTGAGCAGTTCTTC. It codes for CATSRAAKGAVEQFF.

This sequence joins TRBV11-2 and TRBJ2-5; D is undetermined. V lost 1 base to trimming and J lost 5 bases, with 11 bases between them. Germline CDR1 and CDR2: SGHAT and FQNNGV. CDR3 length: 14 residues. The CDR3 DNA reads TGTGCCAGCAGCTTAGCCGGTCGCTCGGAGACCCAGTACTTC. This sequence encodes CASSLAGRSETQYF.

To note about this clone: Additional DNA sequences in this sample encode the identical CDR3. This CDR3 reads CASRLGDEQFF. The CDR3 DNA is TGTGCCAGCAGACTTGGCGATGAGCAGTTCTTC. The V call is TRBV6-5, the J call TRBJ2-1; the D is unclear. This CDR3 region has 11 residues. Looked up from germline, CDR1 is MNHEY and CDR2 is SVGAGI. The germline V and J ends were trimmed by 6 bases and 8 bases, with 8 bases remaining between them.

This clone came up once. This chain uses TRBV18 with TRBJ2-3; TRBD2 aligns across 10 bases. Germline V lookup: CDR1 KGHSH, CDR2 LQKENI. Trimming took 0 bases from V and 2 from J; bases not matched to a gene: 5. The CDR3 is made up of 17 amino acids. CDR3 sequence reads: CASSPPVAGGPTDTQYF. CDR3 sequence (DNA): TGTGCCAGCTCACCACCGGTAGCGGGGGGACCCACAGATACGCAGTATTTT.

The V gene is TRBV9, the J gene TRBJ1-3; D is uncertain. Germline CDR1 reads SGDLS; CDR2 reads YYNGEE. The CDR3 runs to 15 residues. Trimming removed 1 base from V and 0 bases from J, with 8 bases in between. This chain's CDR3 is CASSVQGFSGNTIYF. The CDR3 bases are TGTGCCAGCAGCGTACAAGGCTTCTCTGGAAACACCATATATTTT.

In DNA form, the CDR3 reads TGCGCCAGCACCACTGTACTAGCGGGAGGGGGCAATGAGCAGTTCTTC. Translated, it gives CASTTVLAGGGNEQFF. This chain links TRBV5-1 with TRBJ2-1; 13 bases fit TRBD2. The CDR3 spans 16 residues. Germline lookup yields CDR1 SGHRS and CDR2 YFSETQ. The trim removed 6 bases at V and 6 bases at J, leaving 9 bases unmatched. The full variable domain, rest sourced from reference TRBV5-1 and TRBJ2-1, is KAGVTQTPRYLIKTRGQQVTLSCSPISGHRSVSWYQQTPGQGLQFLFEYFSETQRNKGNFPGRFSGRQFSNSRSEMNVSTLELGDSALYLCASTTVLAGGGNEQFFGPGTRLTVL.

The CDR3 is CASSTHPGRALGEQFF. The CDR3, as DNA: TGTGCCAGCAGCACCCACCCGGGGAGAGCACTCGGTGAGCAGTTCTTC. The gene calls are TRBV11-2 and TRBJ2-1; a possible D gene is TRBD2 (5 bases). This CDR3 contains 16 residues. Looked up from germline, CDR1 is SGHAT and CDR2 is FQNNGV. V lost 5 bases, J lost 9 bases, and 23 bases lay in between.

The V call is TRBV6-2 or TRBV6-3, the J call TRBJ2-7; 12 nucleotides agree with TRBD2. The CDR3 consists of 15 residues. CDR1 MNHEY and CDR2 SVGEGT come from the germline V gene. Unmatched junction bases numbered 4, after V lost 5 bases and J lost 2 bases. The CDR3 nucleotides read TGTGCCAGCAGTCCGAGGACTAGCGGGACCTACGAGCAGTACTTC. Translated, it gives CASSPRTSGTYEQYF.

This sequence joins TRBV28 and TRBJ2-5; 9 nucleotides align to TRBD1. CDR3 length equals 14 residues. Germline lookup yields CDR1 MDHEN and CDR2 SYDVKM. V lost 6 bases, J lost 4 bases, and 6 bases stayed unmatched. CDR3 protein: CASRDTGGPETQYF. The CDR3 bases are TGTGCCAGCAGGGATACAGGGGGCCCAGAGACCCAGTACTTC.

The rearrangement uses TRBV7-8 and TRBJ2-7, with 12 bases that match TRBD2. Losses at the gene ends were 1 base for V and 4 bases for J; bases not matched to a gene: 2. The CDR3 length is 15 residues. Germline values: CDR1 SGHVS, CDR2 FQNEAQ. CDR3 bases: TGTGCCAGCAGCTTAGTACTAGCGGGAGGTTACGAGCAGTACTTC. It translates to CASSLVLAGGYEQYF.

The chain joins TRBV19 to TRBJ2-7; possible D gene TRBD1, 5 bases. The CDR3 extends over 12 amino acids. Germline V gives CDR1 LNHDA, CDR2 SQIVND (reference sequence). V was cut by 10 bases and J by 4 bases, with 14 bases left in between. In nucleotides, the CDR3 is TGTGCCACCGGGCCAGGGCAATACGAGCAGTACTTC. Translated: CATGPGQYEQYF. The variable domain in full, completed from reference TRBV19 and TRBJ2-7, reads DGGITQSPKYLFRKEGQNVTLSCEQNLNHDAMYWYRQDPGQGLRLIYYSQIVNDFQKGDIAEGYSVSREKKESFPLTVTSAQKNPTAFYLCATGPGQYEQYFGPGTRLTVT.

This sequence joins TRBV7-9 and TRBJ1-4, with D hard to call. Germline lookup yields CDR1 SEHNR and CDR2 FQNEAQ (reference sequence). Trimming left V 1 base short and J 0 bases short, with 6 bases between. The CDR3 is 15 amino acids. CDR3 DNA: TGTGCCAGCAGCTTAGTGCAGTCAACTAATGAAAAACTGTTTTTT. Translation: CASSLVQSTNEKLFF.

The chain is built from TRBV24-1 and TRBJ1-1, with D possibly matching TRBD1 (5 bases). Germline V lookup: CDR1 KGHDR, CDR2 SFDVKD. The V gene lost 3 bases and the J gene lost 10 bases, with 14 bases spanning the gap. CDR3 size: 13 residues. CDR3 region: CATSDGGGMVAFF. The CDR3 nucleotides read TGTGCCACCAGTGATGGGGGGGGAATGGTAGCTTTCTTT.

The rearrangement uses TRBV28 and TRBJ2-7; 8 bases are a match to TRBD1. This CDR3 is built from 14 residues. The J segment lost 7 bases and the V segment lost 4 bases, leaving 9 bases of the junction unmatched. Germline V gene data show CDR1 as MDHEN and CDR2 as SYDVKM. In nucleotides, the CDR3 is TGTGCCAGCAGTTCGTTGGCAGGGGGCGGTGAGCAGTACTTC. Amino acid sequence: CASSSLAGGGEQYF. The full variable domain, in which reference TRBV28 and TRBJ2-7 provide the parts outside the CDR3, is DVKVTQSSRYLVKRTGEKVFLECVQDMDHENMFWYRQDPGLGLRLIYFSYDVKMKEKGDIPEGYSVSREKKERFSLILESASTNQTSMYLCASSSLAGGGEQYFGPGTRLTVT.

The V gene is TRBV7-8, the J gene TRBJ2-1; the D call may be TRBD1 or TRBD2 (5 bases each). Trimming pared 2 bases from V and 0 bases from J, leaving 8 bases between. The CDR3 totals 15 residues. CDR1 SGHVS and CDR2 FQNEAQ come from the germline V gene. CDR3 loop: CASSLWGSSYNEQFF. CDR3 sequence (DNA): TGTGCCAGCAGCTTATGGGGGAGCTCCTACAATGAGCAGTTCTTC.

This sequence joins TRBV7-2 and TRBJ1-2; no definite D call. Germline-derived CDR1 and CDR2 are SGHTA and FQGNSA. CDR3 length: 13 residues. V shed 2 bases and J shed 8 bases, with 12 bases lying between them. The CDR3 sequence is CASSLKEGGGYTF. In DNA, the CDR3 is TGTGCCAGCAGCTTAAAGGAGGGAGGGGGCTACACCTTC.

The chain has TRBV6-5 and TRBJ1-5, with D uncertain. The CDR3 loop spans 13 amino acids. V was cut by 5 bases and J by 5 bases, with 10 bases left in between. Germline values: CDR1 MNHEY, CDR2 SVGAGI. The CDR3 spells CASSQQIYQPQHF. The CDR3 DNA follows: TGTGCCAGCAGTCAACAAATTTATCAGCCCCAGCATTTT.

This chain connects TRBV19 to TRBJ1-2; D is possibly TRBD1 (5 bases). V was shortened by 4 bases and J by 4 bases, with 10 bases between the two germline ends. Germline CDR1 is LNHDA and CDR2 is SQIVND (reference sequence). The CDR3 spans 13 residues. CDR3 DNA sequence: TGTGCCAGTAGTAGGGACGCCGGCTATGGCTACACCTTC. Residues: CASSRDAGYGYTF.

The chain employs TRBV7-3 and TRBJ1-3; 9 bases match TRBD1. Germline V lookup: CDR1 SGHTA, CDR2 FQGTGA. The CDR3 loop spans 13 amino acids. The ends lost 4 bases at V and 7 bases at J; junction bases unmatched: 2. The DNA of the CDR3 is TGTGCCAGCAGCTCCGGACAGGGGAACACCATATATTTT. As protein: CASSSGQGNTIYF. Together with reference TRBV7-3 and TRBJ1-3, the CDR3 gives the full variable domain: GAGVSQTPSNKVTEKGKYVELRCDPISGHTALYWYRQSLGQGPEFLIYFQGTGAADDSGLPNDRFFAVRPEGSVSTLKIQRTERGDSAVYLCASSSGQGNTIYFGEGSWLTVV.